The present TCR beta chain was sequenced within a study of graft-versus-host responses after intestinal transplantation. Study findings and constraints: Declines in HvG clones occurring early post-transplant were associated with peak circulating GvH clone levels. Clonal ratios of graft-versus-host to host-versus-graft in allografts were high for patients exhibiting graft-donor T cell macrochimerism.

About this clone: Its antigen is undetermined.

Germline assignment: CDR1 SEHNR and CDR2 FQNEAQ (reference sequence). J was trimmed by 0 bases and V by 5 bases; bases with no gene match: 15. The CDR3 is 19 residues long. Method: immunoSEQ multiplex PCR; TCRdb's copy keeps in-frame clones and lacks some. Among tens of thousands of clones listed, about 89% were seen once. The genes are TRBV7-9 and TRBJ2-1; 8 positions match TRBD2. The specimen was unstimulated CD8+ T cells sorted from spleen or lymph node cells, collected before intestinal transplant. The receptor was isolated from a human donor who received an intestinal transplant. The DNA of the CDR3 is TGTGCCAGCAGCGAGGGGGACGGGAGGGCACCGAGCTCCTACAATGAGCAGTTCTTC. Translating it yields CASSEGDGRAPSSYNEQFF.